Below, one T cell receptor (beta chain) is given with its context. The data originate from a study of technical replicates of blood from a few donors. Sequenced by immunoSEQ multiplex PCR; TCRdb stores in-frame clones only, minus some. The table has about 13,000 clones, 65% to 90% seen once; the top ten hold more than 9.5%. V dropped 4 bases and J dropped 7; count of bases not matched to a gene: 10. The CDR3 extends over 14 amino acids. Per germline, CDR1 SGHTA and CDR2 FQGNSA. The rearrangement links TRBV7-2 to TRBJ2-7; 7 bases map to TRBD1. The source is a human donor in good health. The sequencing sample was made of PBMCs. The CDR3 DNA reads TGTGCCAGCAGCTCGACAGGGAACTACTTGGAGCAGTACTTC. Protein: CASSSTGNYLEQYF.